This TCR beta chain was identified in a study of blood T cell repertoires in COVID-19. As for the study in general: Sites in the United States, Italy and Spain provided acute and convalescent COVID-19 samples.

The CDR3 is made up of 13 amino acids. Germline assignment: CDR1 GTSNPN and CDR2 SVGIG (reference sequence). The junction had 5 bases not matched to a gene; V was cut back by 1 base and J by 5 bases. Libraries were prepared by immunoSEQ multiplex PCR; TCRdb keeps only in-frame clonotypes and omits some of them. Of about 260,000 clones in the sample, approximately 88% were seen once. This clone has a single count. The specimen was peripheral blood. The chain uses TRBV30 and TRBJ2-7, with 7 positions matching TRBD2. The sequence came from a woman between 65 and 79 years old with COVID-19, enrolled during active disease. CDR3 in amino acids: CAWSGTRGNEQYF. The CDR3 DNA reads as TGTGCCTGGAGTGGGACTAGGGGCAACGAGCAGTACTTC. The full variable domain, with the rest looked up from reference TRBV30 and TRBJ2-7, is SQTIHQWPATLVQPVGSPLSLECTVEGTSNPNLYWYRQAAGRGLQLLFYSVGIGQISSEVPQNLSASRPQDRQFILSSKKLLLSDSGFYLCAWSGTRGNEQYFGPGTRLTVT.